This TCR beta chain was observed in a study of CD8+CD57+ T cells in acquired aplastic anemia. Findings and caveats of the study: Patients versus controls showed no significant CD8+ Simpson's diversity difference.

Trimming stripped 6 bases from V and 4 bases from J, with 12 bases between. The CDR3 contains 13 residues. The germline CDR1 and CDR2 sequences are SGHAT and FQDESV (reference sequence). Genomic DNA was employed as the template in profiling TCR beta VDJ and CDR3. Each CDR3 protein is one row after TCRdb ran MiXCR on the reads. The table lists 200,000 to 250,000 distinct CDR3 sequences, about 62% of them singletons. CD8+CD57+ cell expansion had been shown by flow cytometry in patients chosen for sequencing. A note on this clonotype: Its matching antigen is unknown.

This receptor was taken from a human donor with aplastic anemia. The chain uses TRBV11-1 and TRBJ1-1; D is possibly TRBD1 (5 bases). Sequenced material: sorted CD4+, CD8+, or CD8+CD57+ T cells (not recorded which) from PBMCs. Written as DNA, the CDR3 is TGTGCCAGCAGTCCCGGGGCGAGCACTGAAGCTTTCTTT. Residues: CASSPGASTEAFF.